The present TCR beta chain was sequenced within a study of control samples from healthy donors and cancer patients. Sequencing used immunoSEQ multiplex PCR; TCRdb keeps in-frame clones, though not all of them. Here the sample spans 150,000 to 200,000 clones, over 85% being singletons. This CDR3 spans 16 amino acids. The sample comprised blood. J is TRBJ2-2 and V is TRBV21-1; the D call in the table, TRBD1, was not verified against the DNA. TRBV21-1 is described as a pseudogene. The sequence was collected from a woman aged 35 to 49 in good health. In DNA, the CDR3 is TGTGCCAGCAGCAACGTTCCAGGGGAAGAAACCGGGGAGCTGTTTTTT. Translating gives CASSNVPGEETGELFF.